A selection of T cell receptor beta chains follows, all from one sample in a study of early T cells in non-severe SARS-CoV-2 infection. TCRdb processed the 5' RACE reads anew with MiXCR; each CDR3 protein has one entry. This repertoire shows about 80,000 distinct CDR3 sequences, approximately 12% found once; its top ten account for 15% to 19%. The source was whole blood, collected at baseline. The origin of the receptors is an adult who was a healthcare worker with PCR-confirmed SARS-CoV-2 infection or an uninfected control (not recorded which). The donor label of this sample is uncertain. Both conserved end residues are part of each CDR3. Fields, in order: V gene, D gene, clone size, J gene, CDR3 DNA, CDR3 protein. The D gene is left open where the match is weak. Only some rows state a clone size, as once, few, many or a class for expanded clones.

v_gene: TRBV19; d_gene: NA; abundance: many; j_gene: TRBJ2-3; CDR3nt: TGTGCCAGTAAATCGGAGCGGGTGGGCACAGATACGCAGTATTTT; CDR3aa: CASKSERVGTDTQYF
v_gene: TRBV1; d_gene: NA; abundance: NA; j_gene: TRBJ2-7; CDR3nt: TGCACCAGCAGCCAAGAGAGGCTAGCGGACTACGAGCAGTACTTC; CDR3aa: CTSSQERLADYEQYF
v_gene: TRBV6-1; d_gene: NA; abundance: few; j_gene: TRBJ1-1; CDR3nt: TGTGCCAGCAGTGACCGTTCTGGTGGCACTGAAGCTTTCTTT; CDR3aa: CASSDRSGGTEAFF
v_gene: TRBV18; d_gene: NA; abundance: NA; j_gene: TRBJ2-7; CDR3nt: TGTGCCAGCTCACCGTTGGCTTCCTACGAGCAGTACTTC; CDR3aa: CASSPLASYEQYF
v_gene: TRBV5-1; d_gene: TRBD1; abundance: few; j_gene: TRBJ2-7; CDR3nt: TGCGCCAGCAGCTCGGGACAGGGGAGGCTAGCGGACATCTTC; CDR3aa: CASSSGQGRLADIF
v_gene: TRBV12-3/TRBV12-4; d_gene: NA; abundance: NA; j_gene: TRBJ2-7; CDR3nt: TGTGCCAGCAGTTCCTCGGAGGGACACAACACCTACGAGCAGTACTTC; CDR3aa: CASSSSEGHNTYEQYF
v_gene: TRBV5-1; d_gene: NA; abundance: NA; j_gene: TRBJ2-3; CDR3nt: TGCGCCAGCAGACCGACTTTCAGACTGGGAGATACGCAGTATTTT; CDR3aa: CASRPTFRLGDTQYF
v_gene: TRBV7-9; d_gene: NA; abundance: NA; j_gene: TRBJ1-1; CDR3nt: TGTGCCAGCTCCAGGGGAATTGAAGCTTTCTTT; CDR3aa: CASSRGIEAFF
v_gene: TRBV18; d_gene: TRBD1; abundance: NA; j_gene: TRBJ2-1; CDR3nt: TGTGCCAGCTCACCACCGGGACAGGGGGCACATGAGCAGTTCTTC; CDR3aa: CASSPPGQGAHEQFF
v_gene: TRBV5-1; d_gene: TRBD2; abundance: many; j_gene: TRBJ2-7; CDR3nt: TGCGCCAGCAGCCCGAATCCTAGCGGGAGCTACGAGCAGTACTTC; CDR3aa: CASSPNPSGSYEQYF
v_gene: TRBV4-1; d_gene: TRBD1; abundance: NA; j_gene: TRBJ1-3; CDR3nt: TGCGCCAGCAGCCGCCTACAGGGGTACTCTGGAAACACCATATATTTT; CDR3aa: CASSRLQGYSGNTIYF
v_gene: TRBV18; d_gene: TRBD1; abundance: many; j_gene: TRBJ2-3; CDR3nt: TGTGCCAGCTCACCAGGGACAGGAGGCGATACGCAGTATTTT; CDR3aa: CASSPGTGGDTQYF
v_gene: TRBV9; d_gene: TRBD2; abundance: NA; j_gene: TRBJ2-7; CDR3nt: TGTGCCAGCAGCGTTAGTAGCGGGGGTTCCCACGAGCAGTACTTC; CDR3aa: CASSVSSGGSHEQYF
v_gene: TRBV19; d_gene: TRBD1; abundance: NA; j_gene: TRBJ2-6; CDR3nt: TGTGCCAGCAACTCTTATGGGACAGTGTACTCTGGGGCCAACGTCCTGACTTTC; CDR3aa: CASNSYGTVYSGANVLTF
v_gene: TRBV19; d_gene: TRBD1; abundance: many; j_gene: TRBJ1-5; CDR3nt: TGTGCCAGTAGTAGACAGGGGCGGAATCAGCCCCAGCATTTT; CDR3aa: CASSRQGRNQPQHF
v_gene: TRBV20-1; d_gene: NA; abundance: few; j_gene: TRBJ2-7; CDR3nt: TGCAGTGCGACATCCGAGACAGCCACCTACGAGCAGTACTTC; CDR3aa: CSATSETATYEQYF
v_gene: TRBV20-1; d_gene: TRBD2; abundance: NA; j_gene: TRBJ2-5; CDR3nt: TGCAGTGCTGACGGGACTAACGATTTGAGGGAGACCCAGTACTTC; CDR3aa: CSADGTNDLRETQYF
v_gene: TRBV29-1; d_gene: NA; abundance: many; j_gene: TRBJ2-3; CDR3nt: TGCAGCGTCGAAATTATGACAAGCACAGATACGCAGTATTTT; CDR3aa: CSVEIMTSTDTQYF
v_gene: TRBV5-6; d_gene: NA; abundance: NA; j_gene: TRBJ1-1; CDR3nt: TGTGCCAGCAGCTCCACTTCTCCTGGAGCTTTCTTT; CDR3aa: CASSSTSPGAFF
v_gene: TRBV11-2; d_gene: NA; abundance: many; j_gene: TRBJ1-2; CDR3nt: TGTGCCAGCAGCTTCTTTATTGGTGGCTACACCTTC; CDR3aa: CASSFFIGGYTF
v_gene: TRBV20-1; d_gene: TRBD1; abundance: many; j_gene: TRBJ1-1; CDR3nt: TGCAGTGCTGCAACAGGGGCCGCCATCCCCCTTGAAGCTTTCTTT; CDR3aa: CSAATGAAIPLEAFF
v_gene: TRBV7-9; d_gene: TRBD1; abundance: many; j_gene: TRBJ1-1; CDR3nt: TGTGCCAGCAGCCTGGACAGGGTTGAAGCTTTCTTT; CDR3aa: CASSLDRVEAFF
v_gene: TRBV12-3/TRBV12-4; d_gene: NA; abundance: NA; j_gene: TRBJ2-7; CDR3nt: TGTGCCAGCAGTTTAGCACAGGGTGGGACCTACGAGCAGTACTTC; CDR3aa: CASSLAQGGTYEQYF
v_gene: TRBV20-1; d_gene: NA; abundance: NA; j_gene: TRBJ1-1; CDR3nt: TGCAGTGCTCCTACAGGGACGAACACTGAAGCTTTCTTT; CDR3aa: CSAPTGTNTEAFF
v_gene: TRBV7-6; d_gene: NA; abundance: NA; j_gene: TRBJ1-1; CDR3nt: TGTGCCAGCAGCCAGGATTATAACACTGAAGCTTTCTTT; CDR3aa: CASSQDYNTEAFF
v_gene: TRBV2; d_gene: TRBD1; abundance: NA; j_gene: TRBJ1-6; CDR3nt: TGTGCCAGCAGTACCCAGGGGGCAAAGTCACCCCTCCACTTT; CDR3aa: CASSTQGAKSPLHF
v_gene: TRBV5-1; d_gene: TRBD1; abundance: few; j_gene: TRBJ2-3; CDR3nt: TGCGCCAGCAGCTTTAACCCGGGGACAGGCAACACAGATACGCAGTATTTT; CDR3aa: CASSFNPGTGNTDTQYF
v_gene: TRBV27; d_gene: TRBD2; abundance: few; j_gene: TRBJ2-1; CDR3nt: TGTGCCAGCAGTTTACGGCGGACTAGCGGGGGACTACGGAATGAGCAGTTCTTC; CDR3aa: CASSLRRTSGGLRNEQFF
v_gene: TRBV6-2/TRBV6-3; d_gene: NA; abundance: NA; j_gene: TRBJ2-7; CDR3nt: TGTGCCAGCAGTTACACCTACGAGCAGTACTTC; CDR3aa: CASSYTYEQYF
v_gene: TRBV7-9; d_gene: TRBD2; abundance: many; j_gene: TRBJ2-1; CDR3nt: TGTGCCAGCAGCACCTCATCCAGCGGGGTATACAATGAGCAGTTCTTC; CDR3aa: CASSTSSSGVYNEQFF
v_gene: TRBV12-5; d_gene: TRBD2; abundance: few; j_gene: TRBJ2-3; CDR3nt: TGTGCTAGTGGTTTGGGACTAGCGGGAGCAGATACGCAGTATTTT; CDR3aa: CASGLGLAGADTQYF
v_gene: TRBV4-2; d_gene: NA; abundance: few; j_gene: TRBJ2-7; CDR3nt: TGTGCCAGCAGCCAAGATGCTCCCAACCCGTGGGACGAGCAGTACTTC; CDR3aa: CASSQDAPNPWDEQYF
v_gene: TRBV29-1; d_gene: NA; abundance: many; j_gene: TRBJ2-5; CDR3nt: TGCAGCGTTGATCACGAGGTGGAGACCCAGTACTTC; CDR3aa: CSVDHEVETQYF
v_gene: TRBV6-6; d_gene: NA; abundance: many; j_gene: TRBJ1-1; CDR3nt: TGTGCCAGCAGTTACTCGCTAGGCATGGGACCCCTGGGCACTGAAGCTTTCTTT; CDR3aa: CASSYSLGMGPLGTEAFF
v_gene: TRBV3-1; d_gene: NA; abundance: many; j_gene: TRBJ2-7; CDR3nt: TGTGCCAGCAGCCAAGAGAGGGTCTACGAGCAGTACTTC; CDR3aa: CASSQERVYEQYF
v_gene: TRBV20-1; d_gene: NA; abundance: NA; j_gene: TRBJ2-7; CDR3nt: TGCAGTGCTAGAGATAGAAACAACGGAGCCTACGAGCAGTACTTC; CDR3aa: CSARDRNNGAYEQYF
v_gene: TRBV12-5; d_gene: TRBD2; abundance: NA; j_gene: TRBJ2-5; CDR3nt: TGTGCTAGTGGTCCAGGACTAGCGGGAGTCCGGGAGACCCAGTACTTC; CDR3aa: CASGPGLAGVRETQYF
v_gene: TRBV6-1; d_gene: TRBD1; abundance: few; j_gene: TRBJ2-1; CDR3nt: TGTGCCAGCAGTGAAACCGGGACAGGGATATACAATGAGCAGTTCTTC; CDR3aa: CASSETGTGIYNEQFF
v_gene: TRBV19; d_gene: NA; abundance: few; j_gene: TRBJ1-3; CDR3nt: TGTGCCAGTAGTACCGTTCCATCCGGGACGTCTGGAAACACCATATATTTT; CDR3aa: CASSTVPSGTSGNTIYF
v_gene: TRBV27; d_gene: NA; abundance: NA; j_gene: TRBJ2-1; CDR3nt: TGTGCCAGCAGTTTTGGGGCTTCCTCCTACAATGAGCAGTTCTTC; CDR3aa: CASSFGASSYNEQFF
v_gene: TRBV7-3; d_gene: NA; abundance: many; j_gene: TRBJ2-1; CDR3nt: TGTGCCAGCAGCTCCCGACACCGGGCCCACAATGAGCAGTTCTTC; CDR3aa: CASSSRHRAHNEQFF
v_gene: TRBV12-3/TRBV12-4; d_gene: NA; abundance: NA; j_gene: TRBJ1-2; CDR3nt: TGTGCCAGCAGTTTCGGGAGCCGCTATGGCTACACCTTC; CDR3aa: CASSFGSRYGYTF
v_gene: TRBV27; d_gene: NA; abundance: NA; j_gene: TRBJ2-3; CDR3nt: TGTGCCAGCAGTTTATCCGGAGACGCAGATACGCAGTATTTT; CDR3aa: CASSLSGDADTQYF
v_gene: TRBV28; d_gene: NA; abundance: few; j_gene: TRBJ1-6; CDR3nt: TGTGCCAGCAGGCCCACTGGGTCCTATAATTCACCCCTCCACTTT; CDR3aa: CASRPTGSYNSPLHF
v_gene: TRBV7-2; d_gene: NA; abundance: NA; j_gene: TRBJ1-1; CDR3nt: TGTGCCAGCAGTCCGGAGGGGCTTGGGGCTTTCTTT; CDR3aa: CASSPEGLGAFF
v_gene: TRBV30; d_gene: TRBD1; abundance: NA; j_gene: TRBJ2-5; CDR3nt: TGTGCCTGGAATGCAGGGGGTGGAAAGACCCAGTACTTC; CDR3aa: CAWNAGGGKTQYF
v_gene: TRBV11-3; d_gene: TRBD2; abundance: few; j_gene: TRBJ2-2; CDR3nt: TGTGCCAGCAGCTACCAACTAGCGGGAGGGGGCACCGGGGAGCTGTTTTTT; CDR3aa: CASSYQLAGGGTGELFF
v_gene: TRBV9; d_gene: TRBD2; abundance: NA; j_gene: TRBJ2-7; CDR3nt: TGTGCCAGCAGCCCTAGCGGGGTAAGCTACGAGCAGTACTTC; CDR3aa: CASSPSGVSYEQYF
v_gene: TRBV13; d_gene: TRBD2; abundance: few; j_gene: TRBJ2-3; CDR3nt: TGTGCCAGCAGCTCCAGACTAGCGGGCACAGATACGCAGTATTTT; CDR3aa: CASSSRLAGTDTQYF
v_gene: TRBV6-2/TRBV6-3; d_gene: NA; abundance: many; j_gene: TRBJ2-1; CDR3nt: TGTGCCAGCAGACGAAACAGCTACAATGAGCAGTTCTTC; CDR3aa: CASRRNSYNEQFF
v_gene: TRBV7-2; d_gene: TRBD2; abundance: NA; j_gene: TRBJ2-7; CDR3nt: TGTGCCAGCGGGGGGGAATACGAGCAGTACTTC; CDR3aa: CASGGEYEQYF
v_gene: TRBV21-1; d_gene: NA; abundance: few; j_gene: TRBJ1-3; CDR3nt: TGTGCCAGCAGCAAATGCGAGGGAACCCTTTCTAGTGGAAACACCATATATTTT; CDR3aa: CASSKCEGTLSSGNTIYF
v_gene: TRBV20-1; d_gene: TRBD2; abundance: many; j_gene: TRBJ2-5; CDR3nt: TGCAGTGCTAGACCTCTAGCGGGGGGGGAGACCCAGTACTTC; CDR3aa: CSARPLAGGETQYF
v_gene: TRBV20-1; d_gene: TRBD2; abundance: few; j_gene: TRBJ2-2; CDR3nt: TGCAGTGCTACTAGCGGCTACACCGGGGAGCTGTTTTTT; CDR3aa: CSATSGYTGELFF
v_gene: TRBV20-1; d_gene: NA; abundance: many; j_gene: TRBJ1-4; CDR3nt: TGCAGTGCTAGCCCAGGGCTTAATGAAAAACTGTTTTTT; CDR3aa: CSASPGLNEKLFF